Listed below are T cell receptor beta chains from one sample, sequenced in a study of T cell repertoires in cytomegalovirus infection. TCRdb independently ran MiXCR on the reads; one entry per CDR3 protein. The table includes some 400,000 distinct CDR3 sequences, about a sixth detected once. Sequenced input: PBMCs. Every receptor here comes from a human donor in good health (CMV status not recorded). Some clones in this sample may be carry-over from other donors' samples. CDR3s include the opening cysteine and the closing phenylalanine or tryptophan. Fields, in order: J gene, D gene, V gene, clone size, CDR3 protein, CDR3 DNA. A D gene is named only where the DNA matches it firmly. Clone size, where shown, is once, few, many, or a class for clones that have expanded.

j_call: TRBJ1-3; d_call: NA; v_call: TRBV7-2; clone_size: NA; cdr3_aa: CASSPRSFSGNTIYF; cdr3_nt: TGTGCCAGCAGCCCCCGGTCTTTCTCTGGAAACACCATATATTTT
j_call: TRBJ2-7; d_call: TRBD2; v_call: TRBV29-1; clone_size: few; cdr3_aa: CSVQMTGGAQIYEQYF; cdr3_nt: TGCAGCGTTCAGATGACGGGGGGTGCCCAGATTTACGAGCAGTACTTC
j_call: TRBJ2-7; d_call: NA; v_call: TRBV10-3; clone_size: NA; cdr3_aa: CAITGGLGEQYF; cdr3_nt: TGTGCCATCACAGGGGGGTTGGGTGAGCAGTACTTC
j_call: TRBJ2-1; d_call: TRBD2; v_call: TRBV6-2/TRBV6-3; clone_size: NA; cdr3_aa: CASSGLAGKQFF; cdr3_nt: TGTGCCAGCAGTGGACTAGCGGGAAAGCAGTTCTTC
j_call: TRBJ1-2; d_call: NA; v_call: TRBV7-6; clone_size: many; cdr3_aa: CASSQTPTNYGYTF; cdr3_nt: TGTGCCAGCAGCCAGACACCTACTAACTATGGCTACACCTTC
j_call: TRBJ1-2; d_call: NA; v_call: TRBV2; clone_size: few; cdr3_aa: CASAGAGYGYTF; cdr3_nt: TGTGCCAGCGCGGGGGCAGGCTATGGCTACACCTTC
j_call: TRBJ1-4; d_call: TRBD1; v_call: TRBV12-3/TRBV12-4; clone_size: few; cdr3_aa: CARLTGTGGFEKLFF; cdr3_nt: TGTGCCAGACTGACCGGGACAGGGGGCTTTGAAAAACTGTTTTTT
j_call: TRBJ2-1; d_call: NA; v_call: TRBV11-3; clone_size: NA; cdr3_aa: CASSPRGSWSYNEQFF; cdr3_nt: TGTGCCAGCAGCCCCCGAGGTTCCTGGTCCTACAATGAGCAGTTCTTC
j_call: TRBJ2-7; d_call: NA; v_call: TRBV7-2; clone_size: few; cdr3_aa: CASSLVGWSGEQYF; cdr3_nt: TGTGCCAGCAGCTTAGTAGGCTGGTCCGGCGAGCAGTACTTC
j_call: TRBJ2-5; d_call: NA; v_call: TRBV7-6; clone_size: few; cdr3_aa: CASSSGTTLKGSQYF; cdr3_nt: TGTGCCAGCAGCTCCGGGACAACCTTGAAAGGGTCCCAGTACTTC
j_call: TRBJ2-7; d_call: NA; v_call: TRBV7-8; clone_size: many; cdr3_aa: CASSWTQIGPYEQYF; cdr3_nt: TGTGCCAGCAGCTGGACTCAAATTGGGCCCTACGAGCAGTACTTC
j_call: TRBJ2-1; d_call: NA; v_call: TRBV20-1; clone_size: few; cdr3_aa: CSARSQLYNEQFF; cdr3_nt: TGCAGTGCTAGAAGTCAGCTATACAATGAGCAGTTCTTC
j_call: TRBJ1-3; d_call: NA; v_call: TRBV4-3; clone_size: NA; cdr3_aa: CASSQGRGTGNTIYF; cdr3_nt: TGCGCCAGCAGCCAAGGAAGGGGTACTGGAAACACCATATATTTT
j_call: TRBJ2-1; d_call: NA; v_call: TRBV28; clone_size: few; cdr3_aa: CASSFDQSSYNEQFF; cdr3_nt: TGTGCCAGCAGCTTTGACCAGAGCTCCTACAATGAGCAGTTCTTC
j_call: TRBJ1-1; d_call: NA; v_call: TRBV19; clone_size: few; cdr3_aa: CASSMREFTEAFF; cdr3_nt: TGTGCCAGTAGTATGAGGGAATTTACTGAAGCTTTCTTT
j_call: TRBJ1-5; d_call: NA; v_call: TRBV14; clone_size: NA; cdr3_aa: CASSQAGQPQHF; cdr3_nt: TGTGCCAGCAGCCAAGCTGGTCAGCCCCAGCATTTT
j_call: TRBJ2-1; d_call: NA; v_call: TRBV12-3/TRBV12-4; clone_size: many; cdr3_aa: CASSLSGNEQFF; cdr3_nt: TGTGCCAGCAGTTTAAGTGGAAATGAGCAGTTCTTC
j_call: TRBJ2-3; d_call: TRBD2; v_call: TRBV7-2; clone_size: many; cdr3_aa: CASSPSGGVRDTQYF; cdr3_nt: TGTGCCAGCAGCCCCAGCGGGGGGGTTCGAGATACGCAGTATTTT
j_call: TRBJ2-5; d_call: NA; v_call: TRBV7-8; clone_size: many; cdr3_aa: CASSRNRAETQYF; cdr3_nt: TGTGCCAGCAGCAGAAACAGGGCAGAGACCCAGTACTTC
j_call: TRBJ1-4; d_call: TRBD1; v_call: TRBV4-2; clone_size: NA; cdr3_aa: CASSQEGDRGEKLFF; cdr3_nt: TGTGCCAGCAGCCAAGAGGGGGACAGAGGAGAAAAACTGTTTTTT
j_call: TRBJ2-7; d_call: NA; v_call: TRBV7-9; clone_size: NA; cdr3_aa: CASSLGQSSESYEQYF; cdr3_nt: TGTGCCAGCAGCTTAGGACAGTCCTCAGAATCCTACGAGCAGTACTTC
j_call: TRBJ2-1; d_call: TRBD2; v_call: TRBV20-1; clone_size: NA; cdr3_aa: CSARDSGLAGNEQFF; cdr3_nt: TGCAGTGCTAGAGATTCGGGACTAGCGGGAAATGAGCAGTTCTTC
j_call: TRBJ2-7; d_call: NA; v_call: TRBV27; clone_size: NA; cdr3_aa: CASSPRVDLTYEQYF; cdr3_nt: TGTGCCAGCAGTCCCCGGGTTGACCTTACCTACGAGCAGTACTTC
j_call: TRBJ1-5; d_call: NA; v_call: TRBV7-6; clone_size: many; cdr3_aa: CASSARINQPQHF; cdr3_nt: TGTGCCAGCAGCGCCCGGATCAATCAGCCCCAGCATTTT
j_call: TRBJ1-4; d_call: TRBD1; v_call: TRBV18; clone_size: NA; cdr3_aa: CASSPGQAVNEKLFF; cdr3_nt: TGTGCCAGCTCACCAGGACAGGCGGTTAATGAAAAACTGTTTTTT
j_call: TRBJ2-2; d_call: NA; v_call: TRBV25-1; clone_size: NA; cdr3_aa: CASSEVGPSNTGELFF; cdr3_nt: TGTGCCAGCAGTGAAGTGGGACCTTCAAACACCGGGGAGCTGTTTTTT
j_call: TRBJ2-1; d_call: NA; v_call: TRBV19; clone_size: NA; cdr3_aa: CASSIWDGEQFF; cdr3_nt: TGTGCCAGTAGTATTTGGGATGGTGAGCAGTTCTTC
j_call: TRBJ2-3; d_call: NA; v_call: TRBV27; clone_size: few; cdr3_aa: CASSFYSTDTQYF; cdr3_nt: TGTGCCAGCAGTTTTTACAGCACAGATACGCAGTATTTT
j_call: TRBJ1-6; d_call: NA; v_call: TRBV4-2; clone_size: NA; cdr3_aa: CASSQITGTDSPLHF; cdr3_nt: TGTGCCAGCAGCCAAATAACAGGGACGGATTCACCCCTCCACTTT
j_call: TRBJ1-4; d_call: TRBD1; v_call: TRBV20-1; clone_size: NA; cdr3_aa: CSAILQGFLEKLFF; cdr3_nt: TGCAGTGCTATCCTACAGGGGTTTTTAGAAAAACTGTTTTTT
j_call: TRBJ1-1; d_call: NA; v_call: TRBV10-3; clone_size: few; cdr3_aa: CAISESGGDTEAFF; cdr3_nt: TGTGCCATCAGTGAGTCCGGGGGGGACACTGAAGCTTTCTTT
j_call: TRBJ1-2; d_call: TRBD1; v_call: TRBV28; clone_size: NA; cdr3_aa: CASSVGQNPGYTF; cdr3_nt: TGTGCCAGCAGTGTGGGACAGAACCCTGGCTACACCTTC
j_call: TRBJ1-6; d_call: NA; v_call: TRBV3-1; clone_size: NA; cdr3_aa: CASSQGGVTSYNSPLHF; cdr3_nt: TGTGCCAGCAGCCAAGGGGGGGTTACCTCCTATAATTCACCCCTCCACTTT